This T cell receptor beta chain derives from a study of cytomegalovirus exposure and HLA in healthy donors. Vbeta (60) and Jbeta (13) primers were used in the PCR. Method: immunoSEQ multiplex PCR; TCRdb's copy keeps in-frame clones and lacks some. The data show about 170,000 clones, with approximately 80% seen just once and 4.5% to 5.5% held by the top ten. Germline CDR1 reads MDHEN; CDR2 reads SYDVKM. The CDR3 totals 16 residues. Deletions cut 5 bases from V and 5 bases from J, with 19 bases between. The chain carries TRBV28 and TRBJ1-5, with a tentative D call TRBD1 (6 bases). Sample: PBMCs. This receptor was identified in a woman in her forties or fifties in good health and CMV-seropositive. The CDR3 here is CASSLILDGGDQPQHF. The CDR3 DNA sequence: TGTGCCAGCAGTCTAATTTTGGATGGGGGCGATCAGCCCCAGCATTTT. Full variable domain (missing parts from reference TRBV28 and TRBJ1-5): DVKVTQSSRYLVKRTGEKVFLECVQDMDHENMFWYRQDPGLGLRLIYFSYDVKMKEKGDIPEGYSVSREKKERFSLILESASTNQTSMYLCASSLILDGGDQPQHFGDGTRLSIL.